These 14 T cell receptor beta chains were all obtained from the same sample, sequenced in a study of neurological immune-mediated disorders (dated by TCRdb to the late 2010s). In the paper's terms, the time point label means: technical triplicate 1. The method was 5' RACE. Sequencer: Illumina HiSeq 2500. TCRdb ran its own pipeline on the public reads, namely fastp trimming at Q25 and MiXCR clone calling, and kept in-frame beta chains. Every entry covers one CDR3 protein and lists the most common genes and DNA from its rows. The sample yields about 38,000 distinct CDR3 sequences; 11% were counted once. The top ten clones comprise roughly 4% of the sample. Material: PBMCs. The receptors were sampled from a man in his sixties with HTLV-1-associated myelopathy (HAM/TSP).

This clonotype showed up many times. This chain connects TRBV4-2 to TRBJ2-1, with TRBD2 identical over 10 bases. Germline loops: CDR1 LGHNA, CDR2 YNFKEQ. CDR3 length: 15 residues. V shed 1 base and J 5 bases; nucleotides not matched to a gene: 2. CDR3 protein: CASSQVLAGNNEQFF. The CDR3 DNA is TGTGCCAGCAGCCAAGTACTAGCGGGGAACAATGAGCAGTTCTTC.

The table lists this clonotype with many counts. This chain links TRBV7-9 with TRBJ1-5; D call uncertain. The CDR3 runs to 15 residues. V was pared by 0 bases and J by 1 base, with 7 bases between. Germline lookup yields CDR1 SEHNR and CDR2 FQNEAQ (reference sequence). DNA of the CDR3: TGTGCCAGCAGCTTAGCAGGCGACAGCAATCAGCCCCAGCATTTT. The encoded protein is CASSLAGDSNQPQHF. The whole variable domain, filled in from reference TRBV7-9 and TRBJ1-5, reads DTGVSQNPRHKITKRGQNVTFRCDPISEHNRLYWYRQTLGQGPEFLTYFQNEAQLEKSRLLSDRFSAERPKGSFSTLEIQRTEQGDSAMYLCASSLAGDSNQPQHFGDGTRLSIL.

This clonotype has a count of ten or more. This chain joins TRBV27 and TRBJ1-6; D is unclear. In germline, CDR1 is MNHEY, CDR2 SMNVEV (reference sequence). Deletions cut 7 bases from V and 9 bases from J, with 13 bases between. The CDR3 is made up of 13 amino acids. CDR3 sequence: CASTSNEVSPLHF. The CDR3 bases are TGTGCCAGCACTTCCAATGAGGTTTCACCCCTCCACTTT.

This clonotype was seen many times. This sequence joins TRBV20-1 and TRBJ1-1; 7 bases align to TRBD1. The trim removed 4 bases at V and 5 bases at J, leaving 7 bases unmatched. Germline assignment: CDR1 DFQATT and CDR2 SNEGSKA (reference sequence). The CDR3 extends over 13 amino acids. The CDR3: CSAKDRVRTEAFF. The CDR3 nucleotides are TGCAGTGCTAAAGACAGGGTGAGAACTGAAGCTTTCTTT.

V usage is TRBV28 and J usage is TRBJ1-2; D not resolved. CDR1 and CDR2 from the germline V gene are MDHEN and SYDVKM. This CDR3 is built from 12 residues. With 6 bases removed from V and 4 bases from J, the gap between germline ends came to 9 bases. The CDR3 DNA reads TGTGCCAGCAGCCCTGGAGGCTATGGCTACACCTTC. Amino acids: CASSPGGYGYTF.

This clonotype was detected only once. CDR3 nucleotide sequence: TGCAGTGCCGGGAGGGCTAGCGGGGGGGAGACCCAGTACTTC. As protein: CSAGRASGGETQYF. The chain recombines TRBV20-1 with TRBJ2-5; 11 bases map to TRBD2. Per germline, CDR1 DFQATT and CDR2 SNEGSKA (reference sequence). V shed 6 bases and J 5 bases; nucleotides not matched to a gene: 8. The CDR3 extends over 14 amino acids.

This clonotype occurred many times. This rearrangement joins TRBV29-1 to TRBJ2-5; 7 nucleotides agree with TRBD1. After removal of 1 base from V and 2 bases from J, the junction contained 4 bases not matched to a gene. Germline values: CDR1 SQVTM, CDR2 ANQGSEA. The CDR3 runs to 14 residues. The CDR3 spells CSVEGQGWQETQYF. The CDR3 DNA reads TGCAGCGTTGAAGGACAGGGCTGGCAAGAGACCCAGTACTTC.

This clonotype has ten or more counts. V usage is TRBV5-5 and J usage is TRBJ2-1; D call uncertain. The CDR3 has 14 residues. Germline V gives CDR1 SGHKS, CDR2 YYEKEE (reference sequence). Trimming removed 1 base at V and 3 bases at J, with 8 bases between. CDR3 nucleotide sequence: TGTGCCAGCAGCTTGATGGGCAGCTACAATGAGCAGTTCTTC. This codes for CASSLMGSYNEQFF.

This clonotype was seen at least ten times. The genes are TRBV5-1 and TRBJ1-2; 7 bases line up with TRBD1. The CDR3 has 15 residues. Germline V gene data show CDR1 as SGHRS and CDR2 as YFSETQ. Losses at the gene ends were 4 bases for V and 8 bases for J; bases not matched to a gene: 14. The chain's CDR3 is CASSLAGDRVYGYTF. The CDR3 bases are TGCGCCAGCAGCCTGGCCGGTGACAGGGTATACGGCTACACCTTC.

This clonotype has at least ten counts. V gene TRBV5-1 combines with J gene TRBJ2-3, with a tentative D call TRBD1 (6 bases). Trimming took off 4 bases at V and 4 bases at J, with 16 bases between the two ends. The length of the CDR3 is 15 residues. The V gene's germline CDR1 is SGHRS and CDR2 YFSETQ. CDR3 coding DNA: TGCGCCAGCAGCGGGGACACTCTTCGGTCAGATACGCAGTATTTT. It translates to CASSGDTLRSDTQYF.

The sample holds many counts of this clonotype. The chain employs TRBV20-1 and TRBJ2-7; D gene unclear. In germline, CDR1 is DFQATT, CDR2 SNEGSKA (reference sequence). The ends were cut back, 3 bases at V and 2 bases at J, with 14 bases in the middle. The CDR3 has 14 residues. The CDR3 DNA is TGCAGTGCTAGTACTACGGTTTCCCCCTACGAGCAGTACTTC. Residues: CSASTTVSPYEQYF.

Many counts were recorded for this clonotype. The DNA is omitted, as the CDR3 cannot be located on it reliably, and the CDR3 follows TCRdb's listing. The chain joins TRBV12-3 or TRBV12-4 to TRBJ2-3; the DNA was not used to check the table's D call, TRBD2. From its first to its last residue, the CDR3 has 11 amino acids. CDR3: CASILGVTQYF.

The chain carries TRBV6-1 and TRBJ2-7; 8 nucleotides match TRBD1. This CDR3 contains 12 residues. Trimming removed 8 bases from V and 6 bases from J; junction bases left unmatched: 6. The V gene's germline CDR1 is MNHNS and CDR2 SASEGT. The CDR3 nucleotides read TGTGCCAGCGACAGGGGAACCGCCGAGCAGTACTTC. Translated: CASDRGTAEQYF.

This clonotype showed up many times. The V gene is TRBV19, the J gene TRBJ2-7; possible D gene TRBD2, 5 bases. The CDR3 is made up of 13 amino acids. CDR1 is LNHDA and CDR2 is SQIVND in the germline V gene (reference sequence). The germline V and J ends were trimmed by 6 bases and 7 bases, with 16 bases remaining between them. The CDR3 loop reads CASRALGGGEQYF. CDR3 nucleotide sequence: TGTGCCAGTAGGGCTCTTGGTGGAGGTGAGCAGTACTTC.